Described below is a single T cell receptor beta chain sequence and its context. Its antigen is unknown. Co-extracted RNA and DNA came from roughly 20-30 mg of unsorted bulk tissue. This specimen belongs to a study of tumor-infiltrating lymphocytes in primary liver carcinoma. For the study at large: Roughly 3.65 to 8 million productive TCRbeta reads were obtained per sample, with similar numbers across tissue types. Regarding the study as a whole: Appearing in all five tumor regions was true of only about 7-25% of top clones. Tumors and blood were compared for top-250-clone fraction, and tumors had the significantly higher value (p = 0.039).

From about 490 ng of total RNA, TCR beta-specific cDNA was reverse-transcribed using a constant-region primer. Three-round nested multiplex PCR performed with slightly modified ARM-PCR produced the TCR beta libraries. Each of the first two PCR rounds ran nine to ten cycles with TRBV1-TRBV30 forward and C-beta reverse primers. One entry per CDR3 protein, called by TCRdb with MiXCR from the multiplex PCR reads. The sample records roughly 50,000 distinct CDR3 sequences, about 80% being singletons. CDR3 length: 16 residues. The V and J ends lost 1 base and 5 bases respectively, with 17 bases between them. CDR1 SGHAT and CDR2 FQNNGV come from the germline V gene.

V gene TRBV11-2 combines with J gene TRBJ1-2; D is uncertain. Sequenced material: liver tumor tissue from sampling region 2. Specified subset: tumor region T2, inferior pole. The source of this sequence is a middle-aged man with primary liver carcinoma and hepatitis B virus infection. Written as DNA, the CDR3 is TGTGCCAGCAGCTTAGGTTGTGCAGGTACCCTTTATGGCTACACCTTC. Its protein product is CASSLGCAGTLYGYTF. Using reference TRBV11-2 and TRBJ1-2 for the parts outside the CDR3, the full variable domain is EAGVAQSPRYKIIEKRQSVAFWCNPISGHATLYWYQQILGQGPKLLIQFQNNGVVDDSQLPKDRFSAERLKGVDSTLKIQPAKLEDSAVYLCASSLGCAGTLYGYTFGSGTRLTVV.